This T cell receptor beta chain was observed in a study of immune evolution from preneoplasia to lung adenocarcinoma. General observations from the study: Clonality was highest in normal lung, lower in later-stage lesions apparently.

Each case's diagnosis was confirmed by two pathologists on H&E. Libraries were prepared by immunoSEQ multiplex PCR; TCRdb keeps only in-frame clonotypes and omits some of them. The table has 2,500 to 3,500 clones, roughly 87% seen once; the top ten hold less than 15%. Note on this clone: Its antigen is unidentified.

In germline, CDR1 is SGHNT, CDR2 YYREEE (reference sequence). V lost 4 bases to trimming and J lost 8 bases, with 18 bases between them. The CDR3 has 15 residues. The rearrangement joins TRBV5-4 to TRBJ2-2; tentative D call: TRBD2 (6 bases). The TCR originated in a person aged 40-50 years with lung adenocarcinoma. Sequenced material: FFPE adjacent normal lung tissue. The CDR3 region is CASSTPRDSQGELFF. The CDR3 nucleotides read TGTGCCAGCAGCACGCCCCGGGACTCGCAAGGGGAGCTGTTTTTT.